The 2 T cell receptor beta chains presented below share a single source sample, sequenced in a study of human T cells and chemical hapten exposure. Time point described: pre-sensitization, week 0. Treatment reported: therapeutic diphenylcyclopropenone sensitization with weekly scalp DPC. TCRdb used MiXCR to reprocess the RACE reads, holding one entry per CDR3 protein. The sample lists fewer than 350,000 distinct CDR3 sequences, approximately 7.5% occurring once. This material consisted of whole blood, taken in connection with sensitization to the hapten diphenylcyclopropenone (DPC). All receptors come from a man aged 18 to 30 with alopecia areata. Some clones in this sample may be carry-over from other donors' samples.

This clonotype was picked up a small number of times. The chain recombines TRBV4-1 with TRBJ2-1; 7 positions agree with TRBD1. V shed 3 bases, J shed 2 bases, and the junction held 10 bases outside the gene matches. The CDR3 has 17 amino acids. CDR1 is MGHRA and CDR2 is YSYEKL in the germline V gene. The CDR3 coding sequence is TGCGCCAGCAGCCACAGGGAAGGGGGCTGGGCCTACAATGAGCAGTTCTTC. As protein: CASSHREGGWAYNEQFF.

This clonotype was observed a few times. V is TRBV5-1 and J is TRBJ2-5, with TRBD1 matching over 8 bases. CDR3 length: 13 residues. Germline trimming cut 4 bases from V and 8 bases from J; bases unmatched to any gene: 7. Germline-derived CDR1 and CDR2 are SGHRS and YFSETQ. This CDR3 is CASSTTGELTQYF. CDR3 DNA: TGCGCCAGCAGCACGACAGGGGAGCTCACCCAGTACTTC. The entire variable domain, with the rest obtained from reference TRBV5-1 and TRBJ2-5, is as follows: KAGVTQTPRYLIKTRGQQVTLSCSPISGHRSVSWYQQTPGQGLQFLFEYFSETQRNKGNFPGRFSGRQFSNSRSEMNVSTLELGDSALYLCASSTTGELTQYFGPGTRLLVL.